The 23 T cell receptor beta chains reported below all come from one sample, sequenced in a study of long-term antiretroviral therapy in people with HIV. Samples were assayed with immunoSEQ v3.0 at survey level. Only in-frame clones appear in the TCRdb table, and some are missing; sequencing was by immunoSEQ multiplex PCR. The sample yields about 40,000 clones, approximately 85% seen once. Specimen: unsorted PBMCs, collected 3.1 years after starting antiretroviral therapy. These receptors were taken from a woman aged 45-59 years with HIV.

The V call is TRBV9, the J call TRBJ2-1, with TRBD2 matching 8 bases. Trimming at V came to 2 bases and at J to 6 bases, leaving 10 bases not matched to a gene. CDR3 length equals 16 residues. Germline V gives CDR1 SGDLS, CDR2 YYNGEE. The CDR3 region is CASSVAAGGWVNEQFF. The CDR3 coding sequence is TGTGCCAGCAGCGTCGCCGCGGGGGGCTGGGTCAATGAGCAGTTCTTC. The full variable domain, in which reference TRBV9 and TRBJ2-1 provide the parts outside the CDR3, is DSGVTQTPKHLITATGQRVTLRCSPRSGDLSVYWYQQSLDQGLQFLIQYYNGEERAKGNILERFSAQQFPDLHSELNLSSLELGDSALYFCASSVAAGGWVNEQFFGPGTRLTVL.

The chain is built from TRBV18 and TRBJ1-1; D gene unclear. Germline loops: CDR1 KGHSH, CDR2 LQKENI. V lost 2 bases and J 4 bases, leaving 8 bases between the germline ends. CDR3 length: 13 residues. In nucleotides, the CDR3 is TGTGCCAGCTCACCATCTGGTACCACTGAAGCTTTCTTT. Translating gives CASSPSGTTEAFF. Full variable domain (rest looked up from reference TRBV18 and TRBJ1-1): NAGVMQNPRHLVRRRGQEARLRCSPMKGHSHVYWYRQLPEEGLKFMVYLQKENIIDESGMPKERFSAEFPKEGPSILRIQQVVRGDSAAYFCASSPSGTTEAFFGQGTRLTVV.

This chain joins TRBV7-9 and TRBJ1-2, with TRBD1 as a possible D gene (6 bases). CDR3 size: 14 residues. The germline V gene has CDR1 SEHNR and CDR2 FQNEAQ (reference sequence). Trimming cost V 11 bases and J 2 bases, with 18 bases left between them. DNA of the CDR3: TGTGCCCAGCAACTAGGGGGGGTCAACTATGGCTACACCTTC. Translation gives CAQQLGGVNYGYTF.

This rearrangement joins TRBV2 to TRBJ1-5, with no clear D. This CDR3 region has 15 residues. Germline V gene sequence: CDR1 SNHLY, CDR2 FYNNEI. Trimming left V 2 bases short and J 0 bases short, with 8 bases between. CDR3 sequence (DNA): TGTGCCAGCAGTGAATGGTTATATAGCAATCAGCCCCAGCATTTT. Translating gives CASSEWLYSNQPQHF.

The V call is TRBV30, the J call TRBJ2-7; 8 nucleotides agree with TRBD1. This CDR3 comprises 14 residues. Trimming removed 0 bases from V and 2 bases from J; junction bases left unmatched: 3. CDR1 is GTSNPN and CDR2 is SVGIG in the germline V gene (reference sequence). CDR3 sequence reads: CAWSVGTGTYEQYF. CDR3 in DNA: TGTGCCTGGAGTGTTGGGACAGGCACCTACGAGCAGTACTTC.

This clone was detected only once. This chain connects TRBV5-1 to TRBJ2-3; D is ambiguous. Trimming removed 0 bases at V and 0 bases at J, with 11 bases between. Germline V gene lookup returns CDR1 SGHRS and CDR2 YFSETQ. The CDR3 consists of 16 residues. The CDR3 region has the DNA TGCGCCAGCAGCTTGGCCATTCAACAGAGCACAGATACGCAGTATTTT. This translates into CASSLAIQQSTDTQYF.

The chain links TRBV19 to TRBJ2-2, with TRBD2 matching over 13 bases. The CDR3 spans 15 residues. Losses at the gene ends were 7 bases for V and 6 bases for J; bases not matched to a gene: 5. Germline V gene data show CDR1 as LNHDA and CDR2 as SQIVND (reference sequence). CDR3 in amino acids: CASIVLAGGPGELFF. In DNA, the CDR3 is TGTGCCAGTATTGTACTAGCGGGGGGGCCCGGGGAGCTGTTTTTT.

V gene TRBV29-1 combines with J gene TRBJ2-7, with D unclear. The CDR3 is made up of 15 amino acids. Trimming shortened V by 3 bases and J by 0 bases, and 15 bases separated the two germline ends. CDR1 and CDR2 from the germline V gene are SQVTM and ANQGSEA. This CDR3 is CSVDQGLEGSYEQYF. In DNA form, the CDR3 reads TGCAGCGTTGATCAAGGGCTTGAAGGCTCCTACGAGCAGTACTTC.

This clone was counted only a few times. The CDR3 region is CASSESVVGNQPQHF. The CDR3, as DNA: TGTGCCAGCAGTGAATCCGTAGTGGGGAATCAGCCCCAGCATTTT. The rearrangement links TRBV2 to TRBJ1-5; D is unresolved. V dropped 2 bases and J dropped 4 bases, with 12 bases sitting between them. The CDR3 covers 15 residues. Germline CDR1 and CDR2: SNHLY and FYNNEI.

The chain combines TRBV6-1 with TRBJ2-3; D not resolved. Germline V gives CDR1 MNHNS, CDR2 SASEGT. The V end was cut by 6 bases, the J end by 1 base, with 8 bases between. This CDR3 is 13 amino acids long. The CDR3 DNA sequence: TGTGCCAGCAGGAACCTACGCACAGATACGCAGTATTTT. This sequence encodes CASRNLRTDTQYF.

The genes are TRBV29-1 and TRBJ1-2; D gene uncertain. Germline-derived CDR1 and CDR2 are SQVTM and ANQGSEA. Trimming took 3 bases from V and 4 from J, leaving 9 bases between them. There are 12 residues in the CDR3. CDR3 in amino acids: CSVEGAFYGYTF. The CDR3 region has the DNA TGCAGCGTTGAGGGTGCTTTCTATGGCTACACCTTC.

This chain links TRBV6-5 with TRBJ2-7; D gene unclear. This CDR3 is 14 amino acids long. Germline loops: CDR1 MNHEY, CDR2 SVGAGI. Between the trimmed V and J ends, which lost 7 bases and 1 base, there was a span of 14 bases. CDR3 coding DNA: TGTGCCAGCATCCTTTCCCTCCAATCCTACGAGCAGTACTTC. Translating gives CASILSLQSYEQYF.

This chain links TRBV11-3 with TRBJ2-1, with a weak D call TRBD1 (5 bases). The V and J ends lost 5 bases and 5 bases respectively, with 10 bases between them. This CDR3 comprises 13 residues. Germline CDR1 SGHNT, CDR2 YENEEA. CDR3 amino acids: CASSPWGNNEQFF. In DNA, the CDR3 is TGTGCCAGCAGCCCTTGGGGCAACAATGAGCAGTTCTTC.

This chain joins TRBV19 and TRBJ2-3, with 11 bases aligning to TRBD2. V was pared by 6 bases and J by 2 bases, with 4 bases of the junction left unmatched. This CDR3 is 15 amino acids long. Germline CDR1 and CDR2: LNHDA and SQIVND (reference sequence). The CDR3 DNA follows: TGTGCCAGTAGACAGGGACTAGCGGCCACAGATACGCAGTATTTT. Its translation: CASRQGLAATDTQYF.

This clone was picked up one time. The rearrangement links TRBV6-5 to TRBJ1-2; D unclear. This CDR3 has 15 residues. Trimming left V 0 bases short and J 8 bases short, with 16 bases between. CDR1 and CDR2 from the germline V gene are MNHEY and SVGAGI. This chain's CDR3 is CASSYSFKPSYGYTF. The CDR3 nucleotides read TGTGCCAGCAGTTACTCGTTCAAACCCTCCTACGGCTACACCTTC.

In its sample, this clone was seen a few times. The V gene is TRBV4-2, the J gene TRBJ2-2; tentative D call: TRBD2 (6 bases). V lost 1 base and J lost 1, with 22 bases in between. Germline V gene data show CDR1 as LGHNA and CDR2 as YNFKEQ. CDR3 size: 20 residues. The chain's CDR3 is CASSQVSEYRAGKNTGELFF. The CDR3, as DNA: TGTGCCAGCAGCCAAGTTTCGGAGTATAGGGCGGGGAAGAACACCGGGGAGCTGTTTTTT.

As to this clone: Sequence at one end of the junction differs from germline and may be a read error. This chain uses TRBV6-4 with TRBJ2-1, with D tentatively TRBD1 (5 bases). Germline CDR1 and CDR2: MRHNA and SNTAGT. The CDR3 covers 16 residues. CDR3 coding DNA: TGTGCCAGCACCCCAGGGTTGGTGCTTTTCCCCCCCAATCCGGTCTTC. Translated, it gives CASTPGLVLFPPNPVF.

The rearrangement joins TRBV9 to TRBJ2-4; 11 positions agree with TRBD2. V shed 0 bases, J shed 1 base, and the junction held 9 bases outside the gene matches. The CDR3 is 19 amino acids. Germline values: CDR1 SGDLS, CDR2 YYNGEE. The CDR3 region is CASSVDPLSGGEAKNIQYF. DNA for the CDR3: TGTGCCAGCAGCGTAGATCCCCTTAGCGGGGGGGAGGCCAAAAACATTCAGTACTTC.

The V and J genes are TRBV5-1 and TRBJ1-1; 10 nucleotides agree with TRBD1. The V gene end was trimmed by 3 bases and the J gene end by 4 bases; junction bases not matched to a gene: 0. This CDR3 is 13 amino acids long. The germline V gene encodes CDR1 SGHRS and CDR2 YFSETQ. The CDR3 region has the DNA TGCGCCAGCAGCTGGGACAGGGGCACTGAAGCTTTCTTT. Protein: CASSWDRGTEAFF.

The gene calls are TRBV2 and TRBJ2-5, with 10 bases identical to TRBD2. With V trimmed by 10 bases and J by 5 bases, 7 bases remained unmatched. This CDR3 has 13 residues. From germline, CDR1 is SNHLY and CDR2 FYNNEI. Here the CDR3 reads CANGAGGQETQYF. The CDR3 DNA reads TGTGCCAACGGAGCGGGGGGGCAGGAGACCCAGTACTTC.

The gene calls are TRBV7-2 and TRBJ2-1; the match to TRBD2 covers 7 bases. Germline V gene sequence: CDR1 SGHTA, CDR2 FQGNSA. With V trimmed by 5 bases and J by 3 bases, 4 bases remained unmatched. This CDR3 has 14 amino acids. CDR3: CASSDTGGYNEQFF. For the CDR3, the DNA is TGTGCCAGCAGCGACACGGGAGGCTACAATGAGCAGTTCTTC.

The chain recombines TRBV5-1 with TRBJ1-2; possibly TRBD1 for D (5 bases). The V end was cut by 2 bases, the J end by 2 bases, with 7 bases between. The CDR3 is 13 residues long. Germline CDR1 SGHRS, CDR2 YFSETQ. CDR3 loop: CASSFAGNYGYTF. The CDR3 nucleotides are TGCGCCAGCAGCTTTGCAGGGAACTATGGCTACACCTTC.

This clone was seen just once. The genes are TRBV11-2 and TRBJ1-3; maybe TRBD1 (5 bases). The CDR3 totals 14 residues. Germline CDR1 and CDR2: SGHAT and FQNNGV. Trimming pared 5 bases from V and 1 base from J, leaving 9 bases between. CDR3 region: CASSPWGSGNTIYF. CDR3 nucleotide sequence: TGTGCCAGCAGCCCATGGGGGTCTGGAAACACCATATATTTT.